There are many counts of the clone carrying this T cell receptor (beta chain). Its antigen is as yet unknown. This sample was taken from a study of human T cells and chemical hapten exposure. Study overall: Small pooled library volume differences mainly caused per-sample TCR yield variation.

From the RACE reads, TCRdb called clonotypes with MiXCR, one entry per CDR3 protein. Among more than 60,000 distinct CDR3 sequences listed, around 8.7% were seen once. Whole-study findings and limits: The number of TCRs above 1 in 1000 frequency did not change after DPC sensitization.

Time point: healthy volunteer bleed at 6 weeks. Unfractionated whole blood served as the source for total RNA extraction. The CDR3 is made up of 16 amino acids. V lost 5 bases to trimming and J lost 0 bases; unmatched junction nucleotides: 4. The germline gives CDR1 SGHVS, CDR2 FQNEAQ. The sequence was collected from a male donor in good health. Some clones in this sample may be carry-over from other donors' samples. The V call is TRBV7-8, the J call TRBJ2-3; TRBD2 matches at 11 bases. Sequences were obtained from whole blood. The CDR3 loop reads CASSLGLADSTDTQYF. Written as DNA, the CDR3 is TGTGCCAGCAGCCTGGGACTAGCGGATAGCACAGATACGCAGTATTTT.